This T cell receptor (beta chain) was obtained from a study of vaccination effects on CD4 cells after COVID-19 (dated by TCRdb to about 2022). About the full investigation: Across the study, the median time from the second dose to post-vaccine sampling was 72 days (range 14 to 241). The Oncomine TCR Beta short-read assay on an Illumina iSeq 100 was used to sequence cultures from other donors in the study. Altogether, roughly 10 COVID-19 convalescent patients and several SARS-CoV-2-naive healthy vaccine recipients made up the full study. The study compared SARS-CoV-2 spike-specific CD4+ TCR repertoires before and after mRNA vaccination in COVID-19 convalescent patients and infection-naive vaccine recipients. General conclusions and limits of the study: Among healthy vaccine recipients, nearly all vaccine-induced clones were SARS-CoV-2 mono-reactive, and only 1 of 255 was cross-reactive with common cold coronaviruses. Both infection-induced and vaccine-induced clones contracted markedly at late post-vaccination timepoints, which is consistent with waning T cell responses. The study was limited by a small number of convalescent patients and lacked early post-infection timepoints.

Library method: the immunoSEQ multiplex PCR assay. DNA from the cultured, isolated CD4+ T cells was subjected to TCR beta CDR3 sequencing. In the paper's pipeline: Non-productive TCR sequences were removed, reads were trimmed to the CDR3 region, and CDR3s of at least 7 amino acids were retained. Antigen-specific clonotypes were identified with the MANAFEST web app by comparing expansion in peptide wells against reference cultures. To be called positive, a clone needed expansion at FDR<0.05 compared with the reference and with all other wells, an odds ratio greater than 5, and a frequency greater than 0.1% in two replicate wells. Cross-reactive clonotypes were defined as significantly expanded in SARS-CoV-2 spike wells and in at least one common cold coronavirus spike condition. Levenshtein distance calculated with the stringdist R package was used to assess CDR3 similarity, and unrooted trees were constructed with ape in R 3.6.1. TCRdb re-hosts the immuneACCESS table, in-frame sequences only. Its copies lack some clones; in the studies checked, an unresolved V gene accounts for under half of them, and the cause for the rest is not known. V, J and clone size reflect that table, while D and trimming were determined from the DNA. The sample data list about 24,000 clones, and more than 65% of these were observed just once. The ten largest clones add up to about 9.4% of the sample.

Concerning this clone itself: The target of this receptor is not known. Per-base quality was not reported, and no clone a single base away is much larger than it.

In the ViraFEST assay, PBMC were stimulated with viral peptide pools, and TCR sequencing was then used to find antigen-specific CD4+ T cell clonotypes based on their expansion. After around ten days of culture, CD4+ T cells were isolated with the EasySep CD4+ T cell isolation kit. Each participant received two doses of an mRNA SARS-CoV-2 vaccine, either BNT162b2 or mRNA-1273. The absence of prior SARS-CoV-2 infection in healthy vaccine recipients was confirmed by negative nucleocapsid antibodies before and after vaccination. Two million PBMC per well were cultured with around 10 ug/ml peptides in IMDM containing approximately 4.6% human AB serum, about 9.6 IU/ml IL-2 and gentamicin. Half of the culture medium was replaced with fresh IL-2-containing medium on days 3 and 7. Unless noted otherwise, every peptide stimulation condition was cultured in triplicate wells. PBMC were separated from whole blood using Ficoll-Paque Plus gradient centrifugation and were then either cryopreserved at -140C or used fresh. The spike proteins of SARS-CoV-2 and of the common cold coronaviruses HCoV-NL63, HCoV-OC43 and HCoV-229E were spanned by overlapping peptide pools. The QIAamp micro DNA kit was used to extract genomic DNA from the cultured CD4+ T cells.

V was cut back by 2 bases and J by 5 bases, leaving a gap of 9 bases between them. The germline V gene (reference sequence) supplies CDR1 MNHEY and CDR2 SMNVEV. Reading from cysteine to phenylalanine, the CDR3 counts 13 amino acids. Just the 39-base CDR3 DNA is kept, in frame starting at base 1. The sample consisted of CD4+ T cells from PBMCs cultured with HCoV-NL63 spike peptides, taken after COVID-19 vaccination. Taken with the paper, the label for cell subset or site translates to: HCoV-NL63 spike overlapping peptide pool stimulation. The sequence was obtained from a human donor who received a COVID-19 vaccine. The chain is made from TRBV27 and TRBJ1-1, with TRBD1 perhaps the D gene, on 5 matching bases. The nucleotide sequence reads TGTGCCAGCAGTTTACTGGGGGTAACTGAAGCTTTCTTT. It encodes CASSLLGVTEAFF.